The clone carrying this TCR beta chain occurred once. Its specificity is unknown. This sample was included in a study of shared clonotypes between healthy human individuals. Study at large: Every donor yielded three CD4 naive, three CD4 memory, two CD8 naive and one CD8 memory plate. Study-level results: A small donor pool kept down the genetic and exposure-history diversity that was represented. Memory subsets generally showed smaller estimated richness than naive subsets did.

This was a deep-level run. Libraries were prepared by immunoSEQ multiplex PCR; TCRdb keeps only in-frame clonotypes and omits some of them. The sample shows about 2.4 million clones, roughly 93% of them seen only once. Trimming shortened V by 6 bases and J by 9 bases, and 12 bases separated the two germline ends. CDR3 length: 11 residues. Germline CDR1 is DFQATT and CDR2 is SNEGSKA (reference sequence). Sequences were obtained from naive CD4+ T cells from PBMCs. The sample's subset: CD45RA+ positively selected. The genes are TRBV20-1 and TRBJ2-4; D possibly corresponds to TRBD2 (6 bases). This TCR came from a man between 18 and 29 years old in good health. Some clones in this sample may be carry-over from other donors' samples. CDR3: CSASAEGIQYF. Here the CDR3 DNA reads TGCAGTGCCTCAGCGGAGGGCATTCAGTACTTC.